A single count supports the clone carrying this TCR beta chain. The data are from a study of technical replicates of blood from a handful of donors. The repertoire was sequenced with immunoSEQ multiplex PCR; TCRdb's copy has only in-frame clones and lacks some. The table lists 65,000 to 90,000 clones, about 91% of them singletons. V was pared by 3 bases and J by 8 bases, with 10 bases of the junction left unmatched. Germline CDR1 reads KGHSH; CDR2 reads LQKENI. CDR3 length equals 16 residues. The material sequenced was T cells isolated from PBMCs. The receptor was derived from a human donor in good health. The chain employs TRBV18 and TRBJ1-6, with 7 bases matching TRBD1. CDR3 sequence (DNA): TGTGCCAGCTCACCTCGAAAGACAGGGTCGGATTCACCCCTCCACTTT. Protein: CASSPRKTGSDSPLHF.